This is a list of T cell receptor beta chains from one sample in a study of blood T cell repertoires in COVID-19. The assay was immunoSEQ multiplex PCR, and TCRdb's table has in-frame clones only and misses some. The profile covers about 97,000 clones, with more than 65% appearing a single time and about 4.5% taken by the ten largest. Sequenced input: peripheral blood. The source of these receptors is a man in his 60s with acute or convalescent COVID-19. CDR3s include the opening cysteine and the closing phenylalanine or tryptophan. D genes are given only for firm matches. Not all rows give a size; the values are once, few, many and, for expanded clones, a class.

NA	TRBV4-3	TRBJ2-5	TRBD1	TGCGCCAGCAGCCAAGATCCCGCGACAGGGAGAGAGACCCAGTACTTC	CASSQDPATGRETQYF
NA	TRBV5-6	TRBJ2-7	NA	TGTGCCAGCAGCCCAGGGTGGACGTCCTCCGAGCAGTACTTC	CASSPGWTSSEQYF
once	TRBV4-2	TRBJ2-7	NA	TGTGCCAGCAGCCAAGATCTCCAGGGGATCTACGAGCAGTACTTC	CASSQDLQGIYEQYF
NA	TRBV27	TRBJ2-1	NA	TGTGCCAGCAGTCGGCGGGTTTACAATGAGCAGTTCTTC	CASSRRVYNEQFF
few	TRBV27	TRBJ1-5	TRBD1	TGTGCCAGCAGTGACTTGGGACAGTATAATCAGCCCCAGCATTTT	CASSDLGQYNQPQHF
few	TRBV6-6	TRBJ2-7	NA	TGTGCCAGCAGTTACCCGGACATTCACTACGAGCAGTACTTC	CASSYPDIHYEQYF
NA	TRBV3-1/TRBV3-2	TRBJ1-6	NA	TGTGCCAGCAGCCAAGATGCGACAAATTCACCCCTCCACTTT	CASSQDATNSPLHF
once	TRBV6-6	TRBJ2-7	TRBD2	TGTGCCAGCAGTTACCTAGCGGGAGGGCCCTCATCCGAGCAGTACTTC	CASSYLAGGPSSEQYF
NA	TRBV18	TRBJ1-4	NA	TGTGCCAGCTCACCATCCAGGGATGAAGGAAAACTGTTTTTT	CASSPSRDEGKLFF
NA	TRBV7-2	TRBJ2-3	TRBD2	TGTGCCAGCAGGCATCGGGGGGTAAGCACAGATACGCAGTATTTT	CASRHRGVSTDTQYF
NA	TRBV2	TRBJ1-2	TRBD1	TGTGCCAGCAGTAAAATAGGACAGGGTAATGGCTACACCTTC	CASSKIGQGNGYTF
few	TRBV2	TRBJ1-1	TRBD1	TGTGCCAGCAGTGCTACCGGGACAGTAGCTTTCTTT	CASSATGTVAFF
NA	TRBV3-1/TRBV3-2	TRBJ2-1	NA	TGTGCCAGATGGAGGACAGACTCCTACAATGAGCAGTTCTTC	CARWRTDSYNEQFF
once	TRBV5-1	TRBJ2-7	NA	TGCGCCAGCAGCTTCAATGACGAGCAGTACTTC	CASSFNDEQYF
NA	TRBV14	TRBJ2-5	NA	TGTGCCAGCAGCCAAGATAGGACCCAGTACTTC	CASSQDRTQYF
NA	TRBV7-8	TRBJ2-7	TRBD2	TGTGCCAGCAGCCCCCGGGTACTAGCGGGATACGAGCAGTACTTC	CASSPRVLAGYEQYF
NA	TRBV5-6	TRBJ2-2	TRBD1	TGTGCCAGCAGCTTTGGACAGGGGGCGAGAGGCGGGGAGCTGTTTTTT	CASSFGQGARGGELFF
NA	TRBV27	TRBJ2-1	TRBD2	TGTGCCAGCAGTTTAATGACGACTAGCGGGAGGCTCTTC	CASSLMTTSGRLF
NA	TRBV12-3/TRBV12-4	TRBJ1-6	TRBD1	TGTGCCAGCAGTTTGACAGGGGACTCACCCCTCCACTTT	CASSLTGDSPLHF
NA	TRBV4-1	TRBJ1-2	NA	TGCGCCAGCAGCCAAGATGTAAGGGAGGGATACTATGGCTACACCTTC	CASSQDVREGYYGYTF
NA	TRBV20-1	TRBJ2-7	NA	TGCAGTGCTAGAGATCTTCCAGCGACGTACTTC	CSARDLPATYF
few	TRBV3-1/TRBV3-2	TRBJ1-3	NA	TGTGCCAGCAGCCTTCTGACAGTGGGAAACACCATATATTTT	CASSLLTVGNTIYF
NA	TRBV19	TRBJ1-1	NA	TGTGCCACAAAACAGGGAGAAGGCAGAACTGAAGCTTTCTTT	CATKQGEGRTEAFF
NA	TRBV15	TRBJ2-2	TRBD2	TGTGCCACCAGCAGAGATAGACTAGCGGGAGTCAACGGGGAGCTGTTTTTT	CATSRDRLAGVNGELFF
NA	TRBV5-1	TRBJ2-2	TRBD2	TGCGCCAGCAGCTTGGTCGGGGGGGCGAACACCGGGGAGCTGTTTTTT	CASSLVGGANTGELFF
NA	TRBV5-1	TRBJ2-7	TRBD1	TGCGCCAGCAGCTTGAGGGACAGAACCTACGAGCAGTACTTC	CASSLRDRTYEQYF
NA	TRBV15	TRBJ1-3	NA	TGTGCCACCAGCACCAGGGCACCCTCTGGAAACACCATATATTTT	CATSTRAPSGNTIYF
NA	TRBV3-1/TRBV3-2	TRBJ1-1	TRBD1	TGTGCCAGCAGCCACCCGGGACAGGGGAGGAGGACTGAAGCTTTCTTT	CASSHPGQGRRTEAFF
NA	TRBV29-1	TRBJ2-1	TRBD2	TGCAGCGTTTCCGGGGGGTCCTACAATGAGCAGTTCTTC	CSVSGGSYNEQFF
NA	TRBV3-1/TRBV3-2	TRBJ2-3	TRBD2	TGTGCCAGCAGCACCCCTCAAGCGGGAGGGGTGTTCGTAGCAGATACGCAGTATTTT	CASSTPQAGGVFVADTQYF